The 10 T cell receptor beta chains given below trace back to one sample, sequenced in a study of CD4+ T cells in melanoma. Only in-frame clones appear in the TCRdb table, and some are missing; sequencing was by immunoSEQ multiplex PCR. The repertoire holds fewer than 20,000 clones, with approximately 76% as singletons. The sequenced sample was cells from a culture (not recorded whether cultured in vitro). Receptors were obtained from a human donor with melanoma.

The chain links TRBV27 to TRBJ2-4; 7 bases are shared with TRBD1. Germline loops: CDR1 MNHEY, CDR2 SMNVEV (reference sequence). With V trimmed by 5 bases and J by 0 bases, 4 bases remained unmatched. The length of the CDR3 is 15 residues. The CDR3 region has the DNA TGTGCCAGCAGTCGGGACAGATTAGCCAAAAACATTCAGTACTTC. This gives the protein CASSRDRLAKNIQYF.

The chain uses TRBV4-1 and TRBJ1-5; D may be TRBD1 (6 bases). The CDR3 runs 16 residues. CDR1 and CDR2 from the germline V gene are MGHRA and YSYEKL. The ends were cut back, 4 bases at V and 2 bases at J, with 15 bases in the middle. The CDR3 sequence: CASSPPHRDGNQPQHF. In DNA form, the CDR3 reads TGCGCCAGCAGCCCCCCCCACAGGGATGGCAATCAGCCCCAGCATTTT.

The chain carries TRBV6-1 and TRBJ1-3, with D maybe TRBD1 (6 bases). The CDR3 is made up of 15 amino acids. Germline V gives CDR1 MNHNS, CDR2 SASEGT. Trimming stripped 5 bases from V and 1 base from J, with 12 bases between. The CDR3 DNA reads TGTGCCAGCAGTAGACAGACAGGTTCTGGAAACACCATATATTTT. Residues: CASSRQTGSGNTIYF.

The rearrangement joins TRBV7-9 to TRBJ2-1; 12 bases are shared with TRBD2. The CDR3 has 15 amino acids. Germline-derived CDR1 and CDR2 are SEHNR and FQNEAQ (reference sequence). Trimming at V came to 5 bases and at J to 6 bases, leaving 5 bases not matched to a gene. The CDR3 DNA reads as TGTGCCAGCAGCCCGGGGACTAGCGGGTCCAATGAGCAGTTCTTC. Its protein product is CASSPGTSGSNEQFF.

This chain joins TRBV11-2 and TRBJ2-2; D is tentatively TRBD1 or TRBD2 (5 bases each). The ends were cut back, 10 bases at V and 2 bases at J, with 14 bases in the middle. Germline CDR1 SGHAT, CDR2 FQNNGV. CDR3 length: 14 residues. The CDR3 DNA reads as TGTGCCACAAAGGGGAGCGTAAACACCGGGGAGCTGTTTTTT. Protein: CATKGSVNTGELFF.

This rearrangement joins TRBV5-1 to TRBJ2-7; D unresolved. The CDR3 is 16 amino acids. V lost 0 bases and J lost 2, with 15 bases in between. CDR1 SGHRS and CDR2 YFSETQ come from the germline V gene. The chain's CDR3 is CASSLADVGLAYEQYF. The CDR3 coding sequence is TGCGCCAGCAGCTTGGCCGATGTCGGTCTAGCCTACGAGCAGTACTTC.

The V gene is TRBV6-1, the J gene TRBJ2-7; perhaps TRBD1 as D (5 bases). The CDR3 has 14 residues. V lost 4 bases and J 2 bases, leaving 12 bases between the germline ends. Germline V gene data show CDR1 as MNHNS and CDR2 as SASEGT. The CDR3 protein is CASSVLQGPYEQYF. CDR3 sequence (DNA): TGTGCCAGCAGTGTCCTTCAGGGTCCCTACGAGCAGTACTTC.

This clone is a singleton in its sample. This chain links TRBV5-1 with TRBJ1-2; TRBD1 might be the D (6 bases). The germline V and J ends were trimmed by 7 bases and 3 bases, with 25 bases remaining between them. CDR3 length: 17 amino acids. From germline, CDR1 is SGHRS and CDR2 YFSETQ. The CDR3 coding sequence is TGCGCCAGCCACCGGGGGGGCAGGCCCCCAACGGACTATGGCTACACCTTC. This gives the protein CASHRGGRPPTDYGYTF.

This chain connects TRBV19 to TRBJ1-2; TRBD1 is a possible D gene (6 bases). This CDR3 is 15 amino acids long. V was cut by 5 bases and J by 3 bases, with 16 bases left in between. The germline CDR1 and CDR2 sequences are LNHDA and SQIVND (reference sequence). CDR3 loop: CASSFSSTGDYGYTF. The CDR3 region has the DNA TGTGCCAGTAGTTTTTCCTCGACAGGCGACTATGGCTACACCTTC. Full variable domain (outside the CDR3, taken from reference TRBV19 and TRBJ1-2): DGGITQSPKYLFRKEGQNVTLSCEQNLNHDAMYWYRQDPGQGLRLIYYSQIVNDFQKGDIAEGYSVSREKKESFPLTVTSAQKNPTAFYLCASSFSSTGDYGYTFGSGTRLTVV.

This chain's CDR3 is CASSLDRDAKNIQYF. The CDR3, as DNA: TGTGCCAGCAGTTTGGACAGGGATGCCAAAAACATTCAGTACTTC. The chain has TRBV13 and TRBJ2-4, with 8 bases that match TRBD1. There are 15 residues in the CDR3. The germline V gene has CDR1 PRHDT and CDR2 FYEKMQ (reference sequence). The J segment lost 1 base and the V segment lost 6 bases, leaving 5 bases of the junction unmatched.